This record concerns one T cell receptor beta chain sequence. The CDR3 has 12 amino acids. Germline CDR1 reads LNHDA; CDR2 reads SQIVND (reference sequence). V trimming: 11 bases; J trimming: 11 bases; junction bases outside the gene matches: 12. The data belong to a study of blood T cell repertoires in COVID-19. Study in general: COVID-19 samples collected from the United States, Italy and Spain covered acute and convalescent phases. PBMCs, B-cell-depleted T cells, or T cells provided the cDNA or gDNA that made up the material.

As originally analysed: Estimation of nucleated cell counts relied on the amplification of reference gene primers. Only in-frame clones appear in the TCRdb table, and some are missing; sequencing was by immunoSEQ multiplex PCR. Clone size and V and J calls were adopted from that table, with D and trimming inferred from the DNA. The repertoire consists of some 460,000 clones, with about 89% occurring once and the leading ten covering roughly 4.3%. Sequencing was carried out using peripheral blood. The sequence derives from a woman in her 30s with acute or convalescent COVID-19. The V gene is TRBV19, the J gene TRBJ1-5, with 7 positions matching TRBD1. CDR3 in amino acids: CASSRGVGAQHF. As DNA, the CDR3 is TGTGCCTCAAGCAGGGGGGTAGGGGCCCAGCATTTT.